Included here is one T cell receptor (beta chain) sequence, with context. Profiled with immunoSEQ multiplex PCR; TCRdb holds only in-frame clones, not every one. Of approximately 130,000 clones detected, more than 80% appear once; the ten largest clones hold 2.5% to 4%. The data belong to a study of identifying expanded T cells in peripheral blood. V shed 8 bases, J shed 0 bases, and the junction held 6 bases outside the gene matches. Germline CDR1 reads SQVTM; CDR2 reads ANQGSEA. This CDR3 comprises 13 residues. This sequence was found in a person between 18 and 75 years old in good health. The chain links TRBV29-1 to TRBJ1-2; 7 nucleotides align to TRBD1. Source material: blood. The CDR3 protein is CSSWDSTNYGYTF. The CDR3 nucleotides are TGCAGCTCGTGGGACAGCACTAACTATGGCTACACCTTC.